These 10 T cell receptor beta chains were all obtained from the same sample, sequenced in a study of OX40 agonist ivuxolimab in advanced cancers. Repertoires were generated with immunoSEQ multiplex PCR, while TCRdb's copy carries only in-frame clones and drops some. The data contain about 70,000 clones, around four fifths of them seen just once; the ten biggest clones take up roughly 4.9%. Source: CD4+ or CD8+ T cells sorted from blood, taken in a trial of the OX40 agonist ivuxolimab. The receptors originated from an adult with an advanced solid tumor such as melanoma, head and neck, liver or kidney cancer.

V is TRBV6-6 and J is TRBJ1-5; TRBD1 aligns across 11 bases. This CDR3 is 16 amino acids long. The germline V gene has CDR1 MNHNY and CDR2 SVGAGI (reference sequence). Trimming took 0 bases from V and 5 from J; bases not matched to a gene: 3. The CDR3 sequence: CASSYSGTGGDQPQHF. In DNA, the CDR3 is TGTGCCAGCAGTTACTCGGGGACAGGGGGAGATCAGCCCCAGCATTTT.

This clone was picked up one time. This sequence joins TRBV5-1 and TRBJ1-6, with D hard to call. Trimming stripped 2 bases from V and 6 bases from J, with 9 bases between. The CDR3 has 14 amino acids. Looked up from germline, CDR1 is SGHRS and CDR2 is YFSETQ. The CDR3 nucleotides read TGCGCCAGCAGCTTAGCCCGACCTAATTCACCCCTCCACTTT. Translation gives CASSLARPNSPLHF.

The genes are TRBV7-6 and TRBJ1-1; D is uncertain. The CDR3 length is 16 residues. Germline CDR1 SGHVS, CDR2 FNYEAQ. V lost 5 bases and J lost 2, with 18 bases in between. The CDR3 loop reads CASSPTDGRANTEAFF. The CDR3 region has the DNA TGTGCCAGCAGCCCAACCGACGGGAGGGCAAACACTGAAGCTTTCTTT.

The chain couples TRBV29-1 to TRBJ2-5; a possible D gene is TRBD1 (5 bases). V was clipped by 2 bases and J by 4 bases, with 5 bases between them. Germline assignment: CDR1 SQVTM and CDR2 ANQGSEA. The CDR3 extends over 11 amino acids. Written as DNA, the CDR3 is TGCAGCGTTGAAACAGGAGAGACCCAGTACTTC. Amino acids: CSVETGETQYF.

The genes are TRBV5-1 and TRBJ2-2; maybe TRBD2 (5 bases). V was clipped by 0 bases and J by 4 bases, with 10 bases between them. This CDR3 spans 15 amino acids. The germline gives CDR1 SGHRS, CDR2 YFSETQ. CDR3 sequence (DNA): TGCGCCAGCAGCTTGGAGGCTAGCCGCACCGGGGAGCTGTTTTTT. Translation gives CASSLEASRTGELFF.

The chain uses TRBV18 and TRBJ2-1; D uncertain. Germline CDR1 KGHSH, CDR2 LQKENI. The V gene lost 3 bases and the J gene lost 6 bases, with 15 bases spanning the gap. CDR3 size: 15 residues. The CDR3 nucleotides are TGTGCCAGCTCACCGGAAGTTCAGCGTGGCAATGAGCAGTTCTTC. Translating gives CASSPEVQRGNEQFF.

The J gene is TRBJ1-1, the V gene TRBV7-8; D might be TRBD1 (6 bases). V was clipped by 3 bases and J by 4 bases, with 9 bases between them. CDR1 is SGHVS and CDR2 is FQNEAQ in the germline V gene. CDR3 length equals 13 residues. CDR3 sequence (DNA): TGTGCCAGCAGCTTCGCCAGGGGCACTGAAGCTTTCTTT. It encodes CASSFARGTEAFF.

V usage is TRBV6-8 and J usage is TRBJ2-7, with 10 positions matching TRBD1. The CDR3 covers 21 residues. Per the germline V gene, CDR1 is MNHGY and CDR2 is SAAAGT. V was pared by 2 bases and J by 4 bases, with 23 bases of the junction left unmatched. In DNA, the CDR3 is TGTGCCAGCAGTTACCCCCGAATAGTGCATAAAGACAGGGGGCTCGAATACGAGCAGTACTTC. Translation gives CASSYPRIVHKDRGLEYEQYF.

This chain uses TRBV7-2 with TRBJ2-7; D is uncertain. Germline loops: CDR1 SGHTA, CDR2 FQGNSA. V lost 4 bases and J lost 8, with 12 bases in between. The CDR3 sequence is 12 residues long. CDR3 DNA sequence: TGTGCCAGCAGCTCCCTAGAGAGCAAGCAGTACTTC. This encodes CASSSLESKQYF. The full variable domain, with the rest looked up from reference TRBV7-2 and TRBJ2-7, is GAGVSQSPSNKVTEKGKDVELRCDPISGHTALYWYRQSLGQGLEFLIYFQGNSAPDKSGLPSDRFSAERTGGSVSTLTIQRTQQEDSAVYLCASSSLESKQYFGPGTRLTVT.

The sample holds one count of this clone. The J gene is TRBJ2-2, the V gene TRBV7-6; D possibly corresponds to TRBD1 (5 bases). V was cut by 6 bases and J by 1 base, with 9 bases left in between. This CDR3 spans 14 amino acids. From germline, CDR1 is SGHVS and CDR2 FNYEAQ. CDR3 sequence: CASSSGQNTGELFF. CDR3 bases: TGTGCCAGCAGTTCCGGACAGAACACCGGGGAGCTGTTTTTT.